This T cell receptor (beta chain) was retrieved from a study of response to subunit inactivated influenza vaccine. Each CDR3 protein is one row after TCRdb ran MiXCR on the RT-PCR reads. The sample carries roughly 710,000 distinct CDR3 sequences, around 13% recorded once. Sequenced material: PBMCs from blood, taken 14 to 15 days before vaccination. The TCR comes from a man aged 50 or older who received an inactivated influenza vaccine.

CDR3 sequence (DNA): TGTGCCAGCAGCTCACCCGGGTTGGTCGGGATGAAAGAGACCCAGTACTTC. Translated, it gives CASSSPGLVGMKETQYF. The chain recombines TRBV5-4 with TRBJ2-5; D might be TRBD2 (5 bases). CDR1 and CDR2 (germline): SGHNT, YYREEE (reference sequence). Trimming shortened V by 3 bases and J by 3 bases, and 21 bases separated the two germline ends. CDR3 length equals 17 residues. The complete variable domain, with remaining parts taken from reference TRBV5-4 and TRBJ2-5, reads ETGVTQSPTHLIKTRGQQVTLRCSSQSGHNTVSWYQQALGQGPQFIFQYYREEENGRGNFPPRFSGLQFPNYSSELNVNALELDDSALYLCASSSPGLVGMKETQYFGPGTRLLVL.